These T cell receptor beta chains were read from a single sample in a study of blood T cell repertoires in COVID-19. Measured with immunoSEQ multiplex PCR; TCRdb has only the in-frame clones, and not every one. Of roughly 380,000 clones in the sample, around 84% were seen once. Sequencing used peripheral blood. Receptors originate from a woman in her late teens or twenties with acute or convalescent COVID-19. CDR3s include the opening cysteine and the closing phenylalanine or tryptophan. A D gene is named only where the DNA matches it firmly. A row's size may be missing; if present it is once, few, many or a size class.

clone size	D gene	V gene	J gene	CDR3 DNA	CDR3 protein
-	-	TRBV2	TRBJ1-2	TGTGCCAGCAGTGACAGGGTCAACTATGGCTACACCTTC	CASSDRVNYGYTF
-	TRBD1	TRBV11-2	TRBJ2-7	TGTGCCAGCAGCTTAGAAGGCAGGGGGCAAACCTACGAGCAGTACTTC	CASSLEGRGQTYEQYF
once	-	TRBV19	TRBJ2-3	TGTGCCAGTAGTATAGGAAGGACTTCTAGCACAGATACGCAGTATTTT	CASSIGRTSSTDTQYF
-	-	TRBV5-1	TRBJ2-1	TGCGCCAGCAGCTTGGAAACAGGGAATGAGCAGTTCTTC	CASSLETGNEQFF
few	-	TRBV2	TRBJ1-1	TGTGCCAGCAGTGCGGGGGGACGGCCTGAAGCTTTCTTT	CASSAGGRPEAFF
-	TRBD2	TRBV4-1	TRBJ2-7	TGCGCCAGCAGCTCGACTAGCGGCCCCTACGAGCAGTACTTC	CASSSTSGPYEQYF
few	TRBD1	TRBV5-1	TRBJ1-2	TGCGCCAGCAGCTTGGAAGGCAGGGGGAAAGATGGCTACACCTTC	CASSLEGRGKDGYTF
-	-	TRBV25-1	TRBJ1-1	TGTGCCAGCAGTGAATCAGCGGGTGCGGTGAACACTGAAGCTTTCTTT	CASSESAGAVNTEAFF
once	TRBD1	TRBV18	TRBJ2-2	TGTGCCAGCTCACTTACAGGGGCTCGCGGCGGGGAGCTGTTTTTT	CASSLTGARGGELFF
-	TRBD1	TRBV18	TRBJ1-1	TGTGCCAGCTCACCACCAAAGGGGGCTAAATCCATGAACACTGAAGCTTTCTTT	CASSPPKGAKSMNTEAFF
-	-	TRBV5-1	TRBJ1-2	TGCGCCAGCAGCCCCGGGCAGGAGGAGGTAGATGGCTACACCTTC	CASSPGQEEVDGYTF
-	-	TRBV19	TRBJ1-3	TGTGCCAGTACTTTCAGGGGATACTCTGGAAACACCATATATTTT	CASTFRGYSGNTIYF
-	TRBD1	TRBV30	TRBJ1-1	TGTGCCTGGAGTGGGGACAGGGGAAGGACTGAAGCTTTCTTT	CAWSGDRGRTEAFF
once	-	TRBV7-2	TRBJ2-3	TGTGCCAGCAGCTTTAGTTGGGCAGCAACAGATACGCAGTATTTT	CASSFSWAATDTQYF
-	-	TRBV6-5	TRBJ2-5	TGTGCCAGCAGTTCCCCGGGGAGACAAGAGACCCAGTACTTC	CASSSPGRQETQYF
-	-	TRBV29-1	TRBJ2-7	TGCAGCGTCGGACCGGGCCCTCGGGGCTCCTACGAGCAGTACTTC	CSVGPGPRGSYEQYF
-	TRBD1	TRBV5-8	TRBJ1-6	TGTGCCAGCAGCCGGGACAGGGGCAGCTCCTATAATTCACCCCTCCACTTT	CASSRDRGSSYNSPLHF
-	-	TRBV5-1	TRBJ1-4	TGCGCCAGCAGTGAAGGGGGTCCCGAAAAACTGTTTTTT	CASSEGGPEKLFF
few	TRBD1	TRBV18	TRBJ1-1	TGTGCCAGCTCACAGGGACAGGGGATACTGAACACTGAAGCTTTCTTT	CASSQGQGILNTEAFF
-	TRBD2	TRBV27	TRBJ2-3	TGTGCCAGCAGGGAGCGGGGGGAGACAGATACGCAGTATTTT	CASRERGETDTQYF
many	TRBD2	TRBV10-2	TRBJ2-1	TGCGCCAGCAGTGAGAAACTAGCGGCCACCTTATACAATGAGCAGTTCTTC	CASSEKLAATLYNEQFF
-	-	TRBV28	TRBJ2-1	TGTGCCAGCAGGAGTCCGAGGGACAATGAGCAGTTCTTC	CASRSPRDNEQFF
-	-	TRBV3-1/TRBV3-2	TRBJ1-1	TGTGCCAGCAGCCGACAAGGAAGCACTGAAGCTTTCTTT	CASSRQGSTEAFF
-	TRBD1	TRBV2	TRBJ2-7	TGTGCCAGCCGACAGGGAGCCTACGAGCAGTACTTC	CASRQGAYEQYF
-	-	TRBV3-1/TRBV3-2	TRBJ2-7	TGTGCCAGCAGCCGGGGCGTTTCCTACGAGCAGTACTTC	CASSRGVSYEQYF
-	TRBD2	TRBV24-1	TRBJ2-3	TGTGCCACCCGAGGGACTAAACGAACAGATACGCAGTATTTT	CATRGTKRTDTQYF
-	TRBD1	TRBV6-5	TRBJ1-2	TGTGCCAGCAGTTACGGACAGGGAGCTAACTATGGCTACACCTTC	CASSYGQGANYGYTF
-	-	TRBV3-1/TRBV3-2	TRBJ2-1	TGTGCCAGCAGCCGAGGACAGCCCTACAATGAGCAGTTCTTC	CASSRGQPYNEQFF
-	-	TRBV19	TRBJ1-5	TGTGCCAGTAGTAATGAGAGGAGCAATCAGCCCCAGCATTTT	CASSNERSNQPQHF
-	TRBD2	TRBV5-1	TRBJ2-1	TGCGCCAGCAGCGGGGGACTAGCGGCGTACAATGAGCAGTTCTTC	CASSGGLAAYNEQFF
once	-	TRBV7-8	TRBJ2-5	TGTGCCAGCAGCCAGAACGGGGGTAAAGAGACCCAGTACTTC	CASSQNGGKETQYF
-	TRBD2	TRBV30	TRBJ2-7	TGTGCCTGGAGAGGGACGGGGGGGGTGTACGAGCAGTACTTC	CAWRGTGGVYEQYF
-	TRBD1	TRBV28	TRBJ1-4	TGTGCCAGCAGTTTTAACAGGGGGGAGGCAACTAATGAAAAACTGTTTTTT	CASSFNRGEATNEKLFF
-	-	TRBV2	TRBJ2-1	TGTGCCAGCAGTGAAGGGCAGGGGACTGAGCAGTTCTTC	CASSEGQGTEQFF
once	TRBD2	TRBV9	TRBJ2-2	TGTGCCAGCAGCGTAGTGAAGCGGGGGGGCCCCGGGGAGCTGTTTTTT	CASSVVKRGGPGELFF
-	TRBD1	TRBV30	TRBJ1-1	TGTGCCTGGACCACAGGGGTCACTGAAGCTTTCTTT	CAWTTGVTEAFF
few	-	TRBV6-5	TRBJ1-2	TGTGCCAGCAGTTACTCCGTCGCGTATGGCTACACCTTC	CASSYSVAYGYTF
few	TRBD1	TRBV11-2	TRBJ2-7	TGTGCCAGCAGCCTAAGACAGGGATACGAGCAGTACTTC	CASSLRQGYEQYF
few	TRBD1	TRBV5-4	TRBJ2-7	TGTGCCAGCAGGAGGACAGGGGGCTTTTTTGAGCAGTACTTC	CASRRTGGFFEQYF